This T cell receptor beta chain originates from a study of T cells in Graves' hyperthyroidism and ophthalmopathy. TCR beta CDR3 region amplification was performed from RNA transcripts. The TCR CDR3 was amplified in a first-round RT-PCR using the HTBI primer set. TCRdb independently ran MiXCR on the multiplex PCR reads; one entry per CDR3 protein. The top ten clones hold 8.2% of a sample with about 540,000 distinct CDR3 sequences, 46% of them seen once. Sequences were obtained from peripheral blood or thyroid tissue (not recorded which). The sequence was collected from a young woman with Graves' hyperthyroidism.

The CDR3 loop reads CASSEGTDSPLHF. As DNA, the CDR3 is TGTGCCAGCAGTGAGGGAACGGATTCACCCCTCCACTTT. The J gene is TRBJ1-6, the V gene TRBV2; no firm D call. The CDR3 totals 13 residues. Trimming stripped 3 bases from V and 8 bases from J, with 8 bases between. Germline CDR1 SNHLY, CDR2 FYNNEI.